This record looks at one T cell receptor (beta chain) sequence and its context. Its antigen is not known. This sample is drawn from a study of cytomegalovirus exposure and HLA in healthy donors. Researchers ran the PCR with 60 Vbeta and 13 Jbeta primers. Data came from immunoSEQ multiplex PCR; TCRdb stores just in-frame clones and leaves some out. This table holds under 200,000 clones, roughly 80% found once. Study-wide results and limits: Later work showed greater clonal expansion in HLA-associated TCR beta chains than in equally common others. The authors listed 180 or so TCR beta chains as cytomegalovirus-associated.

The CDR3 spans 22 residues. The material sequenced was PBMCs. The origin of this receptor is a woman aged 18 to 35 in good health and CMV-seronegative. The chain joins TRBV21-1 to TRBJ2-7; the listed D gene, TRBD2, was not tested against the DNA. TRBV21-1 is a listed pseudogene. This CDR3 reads CASSKAQSPGACKREGTYEQYV. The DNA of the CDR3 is TGTGCCAGCAGCAAAGCGCAGAGCCCAGGAGCCTGCAAGCGGGAGGGTACCTACGAGCAGTACGTC.